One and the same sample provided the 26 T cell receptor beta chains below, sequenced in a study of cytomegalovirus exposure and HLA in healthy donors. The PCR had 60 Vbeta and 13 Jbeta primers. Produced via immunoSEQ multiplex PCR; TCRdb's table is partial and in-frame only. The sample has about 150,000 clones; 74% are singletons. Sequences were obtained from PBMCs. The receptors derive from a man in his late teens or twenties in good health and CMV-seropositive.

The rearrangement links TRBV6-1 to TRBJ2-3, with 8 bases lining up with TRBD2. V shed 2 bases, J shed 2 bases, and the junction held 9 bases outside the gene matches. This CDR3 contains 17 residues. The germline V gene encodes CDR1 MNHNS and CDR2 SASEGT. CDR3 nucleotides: TGTGCCAGCAGTGAATATATTCAGCGGGGGTCCACAGATACGCAGTATTTT. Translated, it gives CASSEYIQRGSTDTQYF.

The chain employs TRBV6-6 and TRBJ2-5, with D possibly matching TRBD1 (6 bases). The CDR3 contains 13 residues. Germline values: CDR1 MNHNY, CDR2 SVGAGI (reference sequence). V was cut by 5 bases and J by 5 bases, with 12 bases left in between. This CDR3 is CASSTYRVETQYF. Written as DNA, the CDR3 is TGTGCCAGCAGTACCTACAGGGTTGAGACCCAGTACTTC.

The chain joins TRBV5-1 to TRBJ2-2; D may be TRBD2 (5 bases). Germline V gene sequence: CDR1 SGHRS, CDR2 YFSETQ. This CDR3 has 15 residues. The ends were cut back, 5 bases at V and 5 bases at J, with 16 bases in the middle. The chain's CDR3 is CASRDVLRGTGELFF. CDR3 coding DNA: TGCGCCAGCAGGGACGTTTTAAGAGGGACCGGGGAGCTGTTTTTT.

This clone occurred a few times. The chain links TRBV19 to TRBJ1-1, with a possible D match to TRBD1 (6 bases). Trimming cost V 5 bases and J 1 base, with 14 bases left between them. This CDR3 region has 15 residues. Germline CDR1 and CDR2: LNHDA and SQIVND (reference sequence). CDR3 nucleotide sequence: TGTGCCAGTAGTTTCTCTCCAGGGGAGAACACTGAAGCTTTCTTT. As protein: CASSFSPGENTEAFF.

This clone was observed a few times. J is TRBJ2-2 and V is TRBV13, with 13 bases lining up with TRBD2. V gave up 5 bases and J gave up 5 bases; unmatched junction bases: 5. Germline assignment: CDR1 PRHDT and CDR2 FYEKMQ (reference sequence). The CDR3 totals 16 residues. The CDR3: CASSAGLAGVTGELFF. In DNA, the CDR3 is TGTGCCAGCAGCGCCGGACTAGCGGGAGTTACCGGGGAGCTGTTTTTT.

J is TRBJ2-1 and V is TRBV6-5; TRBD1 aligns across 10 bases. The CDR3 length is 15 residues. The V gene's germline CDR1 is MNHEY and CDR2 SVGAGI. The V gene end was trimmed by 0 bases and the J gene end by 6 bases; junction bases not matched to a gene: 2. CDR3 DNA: TGTGCCAGCAGTTACTCCGGGACAGGGGCCAATGAGCAGTTCTTC. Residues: CASSYSGTGANEQFF.

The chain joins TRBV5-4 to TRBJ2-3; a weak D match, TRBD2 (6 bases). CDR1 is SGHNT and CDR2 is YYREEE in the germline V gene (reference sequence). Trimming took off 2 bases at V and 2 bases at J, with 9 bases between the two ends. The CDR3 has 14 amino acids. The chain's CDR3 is CASSFRGNTDTQYF. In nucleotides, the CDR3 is TGTGCCAGCAGCTTCCGGGGGAACACAGATACGCAGTATTTT.

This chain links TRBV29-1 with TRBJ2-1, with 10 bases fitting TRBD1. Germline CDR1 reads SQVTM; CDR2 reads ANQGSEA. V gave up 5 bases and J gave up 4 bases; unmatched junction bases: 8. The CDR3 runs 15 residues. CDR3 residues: CSVLGRDRGYNEQFF. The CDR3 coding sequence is TGCAGCGTTCTAGGCCGGGACAGGGGTTACAATGAGCAGTTCTTC.

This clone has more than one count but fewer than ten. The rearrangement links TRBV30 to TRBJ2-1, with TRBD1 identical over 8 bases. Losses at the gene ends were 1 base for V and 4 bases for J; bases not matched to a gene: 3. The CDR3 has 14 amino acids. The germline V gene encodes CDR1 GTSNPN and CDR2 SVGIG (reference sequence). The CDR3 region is CAWSDDRGYNEQFF. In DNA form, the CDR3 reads TGTGCCTGGAGTGACGACAGGGGATACAATGAGCAGTTCTTC.

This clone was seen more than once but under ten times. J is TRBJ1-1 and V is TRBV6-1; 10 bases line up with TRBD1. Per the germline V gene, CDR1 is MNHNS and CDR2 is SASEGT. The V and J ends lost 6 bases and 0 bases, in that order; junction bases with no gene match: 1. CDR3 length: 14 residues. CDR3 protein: CASRDRGLNTEAFF. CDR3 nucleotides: TGTGCCAGCAGGGACAGGGGGTTGAACACTGAAGCTTTCTTT.

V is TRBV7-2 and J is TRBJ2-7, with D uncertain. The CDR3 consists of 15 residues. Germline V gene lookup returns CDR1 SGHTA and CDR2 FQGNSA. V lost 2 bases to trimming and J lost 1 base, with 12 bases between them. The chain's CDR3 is CASSLTPGLSYEQYF. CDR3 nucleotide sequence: TGTGCCAGCAGCTTAACGCCCGGGTTATCCTACGAGCAGTACTTC.

DNA for the CDR3: TGTGCCAGCAAAGGGGAACTTATGAACACTGAAGCTTTCTTT. As protein: CASKGELMNTEAFF. V is TRBV2 and J is TRBJ1-1, with D maybe TRBD1 (5 bases). Trimming pared 7 bases from V and 0 bases from J, leaving 12 bases between. Germline V gene data show CDR1 as SNHLY and CDR2 as FYNNEI. The CDR3 covers 14 residues.

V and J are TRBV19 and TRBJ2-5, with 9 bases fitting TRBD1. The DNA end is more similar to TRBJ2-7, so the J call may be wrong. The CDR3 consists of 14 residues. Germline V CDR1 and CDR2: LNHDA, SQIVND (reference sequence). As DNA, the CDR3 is TGTGCCAGTACCAGAGGGACAGGGTCCCACGAGCAGTACTTC. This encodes CASTRGTGSHEQYF.

CDR3 loop: CASSYAGQDYEQYF. The CDR3 DNA sequence: TGTGCCAGCAGTTACGCAGGCCAGGACTACGAGCAGTACTTC. The chain joins TRBV6-6 to TRBJ2-7; D is undetermined. Germline V gives CDR1 MNHNY, CDR2 SVGAGI (reference sequence). The CDR3 contains 14 residues. Trimming removed 2 bases at V and 3 bases at J, with 11 bases between.

The CDR3 bases are TGTGCCAGCAGCTCGGGAACAGGGGGCAGGGGCAATCAGCCCCAGCATTTT. It codes for CASSSGTGGRGNQPQHF. V gene TRBV7-9 combines with J gene TRBJ1-5; 9 bases fit TRBD1. This CDR3 comprises 17 residues. V trimming: 4 bases; J trimming: 2 bases; junction bases outside the gene matches: 9. Germline V CDR1 and CDR2: SEHNR, FQNEAQ (reference sequence). The complete variable domain, with remaining parts taken from reference TRBV7-9 and TRBJ1-5, reads DTGVSQNPRHKITKRGQNVTFRCDPISEHNRLYWYRQTLGQGPEFLTYFQNEAQLEKSRLLSDRFSAERPKGSFSTLEIQRTEQGDSAMYLCASSSGTGGRGNQPQHFGDGTRLSIL.

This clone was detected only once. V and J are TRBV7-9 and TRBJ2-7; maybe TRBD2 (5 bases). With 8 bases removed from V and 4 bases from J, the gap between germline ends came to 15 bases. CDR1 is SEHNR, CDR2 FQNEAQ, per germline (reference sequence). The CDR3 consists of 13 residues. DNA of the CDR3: TGTGCCAGCTTAATTATTCCGGGGTACGAGCAGTACTTC. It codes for CASLIIPGYEQYF.

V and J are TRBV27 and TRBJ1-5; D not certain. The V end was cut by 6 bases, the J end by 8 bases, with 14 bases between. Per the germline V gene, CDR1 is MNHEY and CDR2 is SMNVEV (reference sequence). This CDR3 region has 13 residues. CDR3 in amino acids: CASSQWGGKPQHF. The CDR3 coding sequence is TGTGCCAGCAGCCAGTGGGGAGGAAAGCCCCAGCATTTT.

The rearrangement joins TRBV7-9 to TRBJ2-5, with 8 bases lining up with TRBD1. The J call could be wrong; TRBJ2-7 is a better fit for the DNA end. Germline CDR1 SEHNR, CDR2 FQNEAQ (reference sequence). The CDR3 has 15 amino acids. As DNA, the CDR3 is TGTGCCAGCAGCTTAGCGCGACAGGGGAATTACGAGCAGTACTTC. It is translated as CASSLARQGNYEQYF.

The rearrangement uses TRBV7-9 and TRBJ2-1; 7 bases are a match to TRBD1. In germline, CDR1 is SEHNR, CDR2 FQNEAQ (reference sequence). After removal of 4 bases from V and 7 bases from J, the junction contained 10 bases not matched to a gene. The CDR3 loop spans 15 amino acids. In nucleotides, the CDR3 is TGTGCCAGCAGCTCAAGGGACAGTTCAGGGAATGAGCAGTTCTTC. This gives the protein CASSSRDSSGNEQFF.

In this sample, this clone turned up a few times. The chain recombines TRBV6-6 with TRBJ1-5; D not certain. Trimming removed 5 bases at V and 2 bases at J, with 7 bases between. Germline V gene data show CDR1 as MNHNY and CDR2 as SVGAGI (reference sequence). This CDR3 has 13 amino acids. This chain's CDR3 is CASSPVGNQPQHF. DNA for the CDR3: TGTGCCAGCAGTCCAGTGGGCAATCAGCCCCAGCATTTT.

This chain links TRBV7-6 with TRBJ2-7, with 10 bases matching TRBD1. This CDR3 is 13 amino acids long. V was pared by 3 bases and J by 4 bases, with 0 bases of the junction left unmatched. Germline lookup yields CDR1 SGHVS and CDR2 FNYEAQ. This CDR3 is CASSLDRGYEQYF. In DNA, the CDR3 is TGTGCCAGCAGCTTGGACAGGGGGTACGAGCAGTACTTC.

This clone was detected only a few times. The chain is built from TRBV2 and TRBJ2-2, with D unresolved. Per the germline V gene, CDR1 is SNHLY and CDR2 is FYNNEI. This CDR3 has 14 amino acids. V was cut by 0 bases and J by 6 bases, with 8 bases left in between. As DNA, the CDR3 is TGTGCCAGCAGTGAAGCTACGGGTCCCGGGGAGCTGTTTTTT. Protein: CASSEATGPGELFF. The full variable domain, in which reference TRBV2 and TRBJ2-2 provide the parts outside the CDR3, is EPEVTQTPSHQVTQMGQEVILRCVPISNHLYFYWYRQILGQKVEFLVSFYNNEISEKSEIFDDQFSVERPDGSNFTLKIRSTKLEDSAMYFCASSEATGPGELFFGEGSRLTVL.

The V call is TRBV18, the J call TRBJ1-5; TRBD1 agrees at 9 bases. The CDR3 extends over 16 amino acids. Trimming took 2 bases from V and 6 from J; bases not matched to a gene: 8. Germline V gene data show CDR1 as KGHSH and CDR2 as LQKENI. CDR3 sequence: CASSPRPGQGFQPQHF. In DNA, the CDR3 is TGTGCCAGCTCACCAAGGCCGGGACAGGGTTTTCAGCCCCAGCATTTT.

The CDR3 protein is CASSLGLAGGREQYF. Written as DNA, the CDR3 is TGTGCCAGCAGCTTAGGACTAGCGGGAGGAAGAGAGCAGTACTTC. This chain connects TRBV7-6 to TRBJ2-7; 13 bases map to TRBD2. Germline V gene lookup returns CDR1 SGHVS and CDR2 FNYEAQ. V gave up 1 base and J gave up 7 bases; unmatched junction bases: 4. The CDR3 is made up of 15 amino acids. Full variable domain (missing parts from reference TRBV7-6 and TRBJ2-7): GAGVSQSPRYKVTKRGQDVALRCDPISGHVSLYWYRQALGQGPEFLTYFNYEAQQDKSGLPNDRFSAERPEGSISTLTIQRTEQRDSAMYRCASSLGLAGGREQYFGPGTRLTVT.

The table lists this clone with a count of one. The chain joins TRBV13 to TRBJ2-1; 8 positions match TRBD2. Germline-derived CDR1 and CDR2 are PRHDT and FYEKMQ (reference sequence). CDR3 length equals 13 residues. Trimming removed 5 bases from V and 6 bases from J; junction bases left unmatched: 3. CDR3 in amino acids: CASSHRGGNEQFF. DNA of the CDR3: TGTGCCAGCAGCCATCGGGGGGGCAATGAGCAGTTCTTC.

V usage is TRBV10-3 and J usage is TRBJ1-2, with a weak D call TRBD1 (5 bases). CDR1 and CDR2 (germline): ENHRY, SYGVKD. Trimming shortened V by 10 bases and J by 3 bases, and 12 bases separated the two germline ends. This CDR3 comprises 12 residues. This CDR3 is CATSGAHYGYTF. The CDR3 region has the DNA TGTGCCACCTCTGGGGCACACTATGGCTACACCTTC.